The subject of this entry is one TCR beta chain. The data belong to a study of cytomegalovirus exposure and HLA in healthy donors. Study-wide context: It was reported in a later analysis that the same platform had been used for the roughly 110 validation repertoires as for the approximately 730 first-cohort repertoires.

V was pared by 5 bases and J by 7 bases, with 14 bases between. The CDR3 is 13 residues long. The germline gives CDR1 MNHEY, CDR2 SMNVEV (reference sequence). Generated by immunoSEQ multiplex PCR, the TCRdb table keeps only in-frame clones and is missing some. The data show some 250,000 clones, about 90% seen once. The rearrangement uses TRBV27 and TRBJ2-5; weak D call: TRBD2 (6 bases). The clonotype originates from a woman aged 18-29 years in good health and CMV-seronegative. Sequencing was done on a sample of PBMCs. The CDR3 protein is CASSPRDPRTQYF. The CDR3 DNA is TGTGCCAGCAGTCCGCGGGACCCTCGGACCCAGTACTTC.